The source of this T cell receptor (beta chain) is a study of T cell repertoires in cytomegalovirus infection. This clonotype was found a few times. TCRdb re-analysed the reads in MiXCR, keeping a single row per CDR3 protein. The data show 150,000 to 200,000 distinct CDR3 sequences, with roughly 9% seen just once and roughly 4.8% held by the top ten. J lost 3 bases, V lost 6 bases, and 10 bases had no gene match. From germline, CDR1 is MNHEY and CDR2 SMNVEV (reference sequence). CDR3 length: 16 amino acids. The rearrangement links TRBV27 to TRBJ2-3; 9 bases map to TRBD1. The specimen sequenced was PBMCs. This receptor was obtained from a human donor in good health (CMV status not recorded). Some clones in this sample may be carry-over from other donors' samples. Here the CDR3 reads CASRPSGTGRTDTQYF. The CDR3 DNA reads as TGTGCCAGCAGACCCTCCGGGACAGGGAGGACAGATACGCAGTATTTT.